This T cell receptor (beta chain) was captured in a study of blood T cell repertoires in COVID-19 (dated by TCRdb to the early 2020s). Regarding the research as a whole: Collaborator samples came from the United States, Italy and Spain and covered acute and convalescent phases of COVID-19. The prospective study material was composed of cDNA or gDNA derived from T cells, B-cell-depleted T cells, or PBMCs. The dataset comprised deeply sampled blood TCRbeta repertoires from subjects exposed to, actively infected with, or recovered from COVID-19. The repertoires were made available in a free public database intended to serve as a resource for research on the immune response to SARS-CoV-2. Samples came from the ongoing ImmuneRACE study (first 160 participants) plus 1,254 subjects from 6 global collaborators. The sample metadata nearly always contained a de-identified subject ID, COVID-19 status, age in years and sex. Where HLA class I and class II types were available, the types were taken from metadata supplied by the sample provider, not from assay-based typing. Broader findings and caveats from the paper: The amount of clinical and demographic metadata varied by source and participant and was provided uncurated.

The CDR3, from cysteine to phenylalanine, totals 15 residues. Only the CDR3 part of the read is kept: 45 bases, read in frame from the first base. For CDR1 and CDR2, the germline V gene (reference sequence) lists GTSNPN and SVGIG. Trimming costs V 6 bases and J 6 bases, and their ends lie 20 bases apart. This clone was seen at least ten times. What this receptor recognizes is not known. Nothing much larger sits one base from this clone, and base qualities are not available. Whole blood was collected in K2EDTA tubes by collaborating institutions according to the institutions' own protocols. For TCRbeta analysis, collaborators shipped samples in one of three forms: frozen whole blood, isolated PBMCs, or DNA extracted from either of those sample types. TCRbeta CDR3 regions were amplified from genomic DNA using the immunoSEQ Assay, a bias-controlled multiplex PCR. In the original analysis: Nucleated cell counts per sample were estimated from amplification of reference gene primers within the assay. To quantify the absolute abundance of each unique TCRbeta CDR3 rearrangement, sequence reads were collapsed and filtered. Productive Simpson clonality was computed per sample as the square root of Simpson's diversity index over productive rearrangements. TCRdb took over this immuneACCESS table, retaining in-frame rearrangements with V and J assigned. Such tables are incomplete; in checked studies, under half of the missing clones stem from an unresolved V gene, and the remainder is unexplained. Clone size and V and J calls were adopted from that table, with D and trimming inferred from the DNA. For this sample there are approximately 210,000 clones; 80% to 90% appear just once. The ten largest clones represent approximately 8.1% of the sample.

The chain joins TRBV30 to TRBJ2-2; 6 matching bases give a weak D call of TRBD1. The clonotype originates from a woman aged 50 to 65 with active or convalescent COVID-19. Input material: peripheral blood. For the CDR3, the sequence is CACNPFRGAAGELFF. The bases are TGTGCCTGTAACCCCTTCAGGGGTGCGGCCGGGGAGCTGTTTTTT.